The entry below describes one TCR beta chain. This CDR3 spans 15 amino acids. The germline gives CDR1 DFQATT, CDR2 SNEGSKA (reference sequence). J was trimmed by 5 bases and V by 3 bases; bases with no gene match: 6. This record belongs to a study of blood T cell repertoires in COVID-19. On the study more broadly: Samples came from the United States, Italy and Spain, spanning acute and convalescent COVID-19. Sample material is recorded as cDNA or gDNA derived from T cells, B-cell-depleted T cells, or PBMCs.

Produced via immunoSEQ multiplex PCR; TCRdb's table is partial and in-frame only. Here the sample spans 74,000 or so clones, approximately 88% being singletons. This clonotype was sampled from a human donor in a cohort sampled during active COVID-19. The sequencing input was peripheral blood. This chain uses TRBV20-1 with TRBJ2-2; TRBD2 matches at 10 bases. The CDR3 DNA sequence: TGCAGTGCTAGTTCGGGACTAGCGTTAACCGGGGAGCTGTTTTTT. Encoded protein: CSASSGLALTGELFF.